These 12 T cell receptor beta chains were sequenced from one sample in a study of cytomegalovirus exposure and HLA in healthy donors. A multiplex PCR was run with 60 Vbeta primers and 13 Jbeta primers. Method: immunoSEQ multiplex PCR; TCRdb's copy keeps in-frame clones and lacks some. The table records more than 80,000 clones, around four fifths of them present only once. The specimen sequenced was PBMCs. These receptors came from a man in his fifties in good health and CMV-seronegative.

J is TRBJ1-6 and V is TRBV6-5; D uncertain. The CDR3 spans 15 residues. The germline V gene has CDR1 MNHEY and CDR2 SVGAGI. The V end lost 0 bases, the J end lost 6 bases, and 9 bases lay between the germline ends. CDR3 nucleotides: TGTGCCAGCAGTTACTCACCCGAGGGTAATTCACCCCTCCACTTT. It codes for CASSYSPEGNSPLHF.

The CDR3 bases are TGTGCCAGTAGTATTCGTCAGGGGACCGGGGAGCTGTTTTTT. It specifies CASSIRQGTGELFF. This chain connects TRBV19 to TRBJ2-2, with a possible D match to TRBD1 (6 bases). CDR3 size: 14 residues. V lost 3 bases to trimming and J lost 5 bases, with 10 bases between them. From germline, CDR1 is LNHDA and CDR2 SQIVND (reference sequence).

The chain combines TRBV18 with TRBJ1-2; D gene unclear. Germline V gene sequence: CDR1 KGHSH, CDR2 LQKENI. The CDR3 has 12 residues. The V end was cut by 3 bases, the J end by 4 bases, with 6 bases between. The CDR3 nucleotides are TGTGCCAGCTCACCCCAATCCTATGGCTACACCTTC. As protein: CASSPQSYGYTF.

This rearrangement joins TRBV15 to TRBJ1-2, with D possibly TRBD1 on 6 matching bases. Trimming removed 0 bases at V and 6 bases at J, with 11 bases between. The CDR3 consists of 14 residues. Germline values: CDR1 LNHNV, CDR2 YYDKDF (reference sequence). CDR3 DNA: TGTGCCACCAGCAGAGAAACAGGGTTGAATGGCTACACCTTC. Protein sequence: CATSRETGLNGYTF.

V gene TRBV5-1 combines with J gene TRBJ1-2; D might be TRBD1 (5 bases). Germline assignment: CDR1 SGHRS and CDR2 YFSETQ. The CDR3 totals 14 residues. Trimming shortened V by 7 bases and J by 2 bases, and 15 bases separated the two germline ends. The CDR3: CASWDPTENYGYTF. The CDR3 coding sequence is TGCGCCAGCTGGGATCCGACAGAAAACTATGGCTACACCTTC.

The CDR3 reads CSVSTGSNQPQHF. For the CDR3, the DNA is TGCAGCGTTTCGACAGGGAGCAATCAGCCCCAGCATTTT. This chain connects TRBV29-1 to TRBJ1-5, with TRBD1 identical over 7 bases. V gave up 5 bases and J gave up 1 base; unmatched junction bases: 2. This CDR3 has 13 amino acids. Germline CDR1 SQVTM, CDR2 ANQGSEA. The full variable domain, completed using reference TRBV29-1 and TRBJ1-5, is SAVISQKPSRDICQRGTSLTIQCQVDSQVTMMFWYRQQPGQSLTLIATANQGSEATYESGFVIDKFPISRPNLTFSTLTVSNMSPEDSSIYLCSVSTGSNQPQHFGDGTRLSIL.

This rearrangement joins TRBV7-8 to TRBJ1-2; 10 bases fit TRBD1. Germline loops: CDR1 SGHVS, CDR2 FQNEAQ. The CDR3 totals 14 residues. J lost 4 bases, V lost 1 base, and 0 bases had no gene match. The CDR3 here is CASSLGDRGYGYTF. The DNA of the CDR3 is TGTGCCAGCAGCTTAGGGGACAGGGGCTATGGCTACACCTTC.

J is TRBJ1-2 and V is TRBV28, with 10 nucleotides matching TRBD1. The V gene's germline CDR1 is MDHEN and CDR2 SYDVKM. This CDR3 has 15 amino acids. V lost 2 bases to trimming and J lost 3 bases; unmatched junction nucleotides: 3. The CDR3 DNA reads as TGTGCCAGCAGTTTAGGGACAGGGGTTTACTATGGCTACACCTTC. Its translation is CASSLGTGVYYGYTF.

The rearrangement joins TRBV7-9 to TRBJ1-1; the match to TRBD1 covers 7 bases. The germline CDR1 and CDR2 sequences are SEHNR and FQNEAQ (reference sequence). Trimming at V came to 3 bases and at J to 4 bases, leaving 8 bases not matched to a gene. The CDR3 extends over 15 amino acids. This chain's CDR3 is CASSLAAGGSTEAFF. CDR3 bases: TGTGCCAGCAGCTTGGCCGCAGGGGGGAGCACTGAAGCTTTCTTT.

The V and J genes are TRBV5-4 and TRBJ2-3; 8 nucleotides align to TRBD2. This CDR3 is 17 amino acids long. Looked up from germline, CDR1 is SGHNT and CDR2 is YYREEE (reference sequence). V dropped 5 bases and J dropped 2; count of bases not matched to a gene: 13. In DNA form, the CDR3 reads TGTGCCAGCAGTCCGCCCGCTGGCGGGGGGATCACAGATACGCAGTATTTT. It specifies CASSPPAGGGITDTQYF.

J is TRBJ2-3 and V is TRBV10-1, with TRBD1 as a possible D gene (6 bases). Trimming left V 4 bases short and J 1 base short, with 6 bases between. CDR1 is WNHNN, CDR2 SYGVQD, per germline (reference sequence). The CDR3 is 13 residues long. The CDR3 sequence: CASSGQGTDTQYF. CDR3 nucleotides: TGCGCCAGCAGTGGACAGGGCACAGATACGCAGTATTTT.

The genes are TRBV2 and TRBJ1-5; D gene uncertain. CDR3 length: 14 amino acids. Germline values: CDR1 SNHLY, CDR2 FYNNEI. Deletions cut 6 bases from V and 5 bases from J, with 14 bases between. CDR3 sequence: CASRTGIDDQPQHF. DNA for the CDR3: TGTGCCAGCAGAACCGGGATCGATGATCAGCCCCAGCATTTT. Full variable domain (outside the CDR3, taken from reference TRBV2 and TRBJ1-5): EPEVTQTPSHQVTQMGQEVILRCVPISNHLYFYWYRQILGQKVEFLVSFYNNEISEKSEIFDDQFSVERPDGSNFTLKIRSTKLEDSAMYFCASRTGIDDQPQHFGDGTRLSIL.